This T cell receptor beta chain was documented in a study of blood T cells in healthy people across ages. The CDR3 covers 14 residues. V lost 9 bases, J lost 7 bases, and 21 bases lay in between. Germline CDR1 is SGHDT and CDR2 is YYEEEE. The use of a sample-barcoded 5' primer and a J-beta primer mix characterized a second PCR of roughly 6 to 12 cycles. TCRdb reprocessed the 5' RACE reads with MiXCR, giving one entry per CDR3 protein. This sample carries about 1 million distinct CDR3 sequences, around 45% of them seen once, and the ten largest clones take approximately 17%. The chain is built from TRBV5-6 and TRBJ2-3; D unresolved. The receptor's source is an older woman in good health. The sample taken for sequencing was blood. CDR3 residues: CATQLGLVANTQYF. CDR3 coding DNA: TGTGCCACCCAATTAGGGCTAGTGGCTAATACGCAGTATTTT.